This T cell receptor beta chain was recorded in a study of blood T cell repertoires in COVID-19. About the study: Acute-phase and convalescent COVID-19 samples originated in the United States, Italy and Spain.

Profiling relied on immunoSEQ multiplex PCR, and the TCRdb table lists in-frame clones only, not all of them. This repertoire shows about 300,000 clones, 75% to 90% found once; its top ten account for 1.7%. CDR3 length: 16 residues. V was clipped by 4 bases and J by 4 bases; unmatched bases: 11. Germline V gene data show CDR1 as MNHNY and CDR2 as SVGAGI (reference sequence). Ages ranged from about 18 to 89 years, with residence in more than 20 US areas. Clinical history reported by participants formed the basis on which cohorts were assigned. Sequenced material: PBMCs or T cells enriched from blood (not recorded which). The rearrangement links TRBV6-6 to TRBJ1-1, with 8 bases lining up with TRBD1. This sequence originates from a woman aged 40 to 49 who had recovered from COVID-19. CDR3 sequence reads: CASSSIPGQGGTEAFF. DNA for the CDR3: TGTGCCAGCAGTTCAATCCCAGGACAGGGAGGCACTGAAGCTTTCTTT.